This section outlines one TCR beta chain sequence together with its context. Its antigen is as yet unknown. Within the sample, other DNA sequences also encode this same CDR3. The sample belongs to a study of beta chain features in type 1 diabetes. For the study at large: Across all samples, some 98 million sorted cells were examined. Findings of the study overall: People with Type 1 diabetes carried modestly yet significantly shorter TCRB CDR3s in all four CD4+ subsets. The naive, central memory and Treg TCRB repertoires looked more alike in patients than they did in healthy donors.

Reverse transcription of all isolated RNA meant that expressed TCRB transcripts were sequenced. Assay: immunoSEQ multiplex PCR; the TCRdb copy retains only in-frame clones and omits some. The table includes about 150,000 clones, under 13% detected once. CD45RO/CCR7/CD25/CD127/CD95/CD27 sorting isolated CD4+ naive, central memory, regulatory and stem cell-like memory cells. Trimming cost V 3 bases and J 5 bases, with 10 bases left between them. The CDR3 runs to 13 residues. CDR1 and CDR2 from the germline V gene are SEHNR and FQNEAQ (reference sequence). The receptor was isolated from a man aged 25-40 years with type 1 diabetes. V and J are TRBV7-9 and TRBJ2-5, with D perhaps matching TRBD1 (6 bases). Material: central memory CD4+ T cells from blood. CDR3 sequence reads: CASSFAGEETQYF. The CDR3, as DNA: TGTGCCAGCAGCTTCGCAGGGGAGGAGACCCAGTACTTC.